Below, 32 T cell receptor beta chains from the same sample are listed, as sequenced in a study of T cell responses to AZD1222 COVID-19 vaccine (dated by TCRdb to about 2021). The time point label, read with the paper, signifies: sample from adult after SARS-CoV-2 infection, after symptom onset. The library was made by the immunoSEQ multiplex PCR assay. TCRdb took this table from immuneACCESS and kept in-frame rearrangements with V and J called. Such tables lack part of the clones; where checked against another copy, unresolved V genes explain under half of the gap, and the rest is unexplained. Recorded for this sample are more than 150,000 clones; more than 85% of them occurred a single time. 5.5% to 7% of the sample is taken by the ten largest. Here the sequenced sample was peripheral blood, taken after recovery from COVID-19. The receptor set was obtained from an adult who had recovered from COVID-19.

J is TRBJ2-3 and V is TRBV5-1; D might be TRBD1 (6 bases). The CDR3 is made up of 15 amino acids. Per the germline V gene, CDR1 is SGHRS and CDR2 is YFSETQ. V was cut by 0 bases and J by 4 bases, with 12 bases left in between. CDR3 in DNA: TGCGCCAGCAGCTTGGCAGAACAGGGATCAGATACGCAGTATTTT. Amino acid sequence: CASSLAEQGSDTQYF. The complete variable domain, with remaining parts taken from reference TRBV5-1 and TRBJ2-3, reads KAGVTQTPRYLIKTRGQQVTLSCSPISGHRSVSWYQQTPGQGLQFLFEYFSETQRNKGNFPGRFSGRQFSNSRSEMNVSTLELGDSALYLCASSLAEQGSDTQYFGPGTRLTVL.

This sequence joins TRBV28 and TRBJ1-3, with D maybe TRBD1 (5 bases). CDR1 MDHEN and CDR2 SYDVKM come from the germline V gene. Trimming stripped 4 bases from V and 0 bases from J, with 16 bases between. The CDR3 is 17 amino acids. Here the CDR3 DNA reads TGTGCCAGCAGTTCGAGCCGGGACCTCTTCTCTGGAAACACCATATATTTT. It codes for CASSSSRDLFSGNTIYF.

The CDR3 spells CASSLTGGRSYEQYF. The CDR3, as DNA: TGTGCCAGCAGCTTAACGGGGGGTCGGAGCTACGAGCAGTACTTC. This chain uses TRBV7-3 with TRBJ2-7; tentative D call: TRBD2 (6 bases). V lost 0 bases, J lost 3 bases, and 12 bases lay in between. The CDR3 runs 15 residues. Germline V gives CDR1 SGHTA, CDR2 FQGTGA.

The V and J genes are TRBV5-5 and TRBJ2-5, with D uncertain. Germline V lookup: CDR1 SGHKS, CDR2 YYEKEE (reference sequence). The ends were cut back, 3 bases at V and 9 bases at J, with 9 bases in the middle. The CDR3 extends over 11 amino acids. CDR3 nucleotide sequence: TGTGCCAGCAGCTCCGGGTGGGCCCAGTACTTC. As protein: CASSSGWAQYF. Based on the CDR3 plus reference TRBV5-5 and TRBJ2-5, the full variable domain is DAGVTQSPTHLIKTRGQQVTLRCSPISGHKSVSWYQQVLGQGPQFIFQYYEKEERGRGNFPDRFSARQFPNYSSELNVNALLLGDSALYLCASSSGWAQYFGPGTRLLVL.

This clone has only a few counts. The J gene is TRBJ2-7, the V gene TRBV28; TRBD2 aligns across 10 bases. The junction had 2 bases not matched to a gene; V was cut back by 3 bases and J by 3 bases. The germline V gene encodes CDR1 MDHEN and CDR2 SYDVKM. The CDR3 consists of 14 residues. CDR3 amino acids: CASSFASGSYEQYF. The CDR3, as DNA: TGTGCCAGCAGTTTCGCTAGCGGGAGCTACGAGCAGTACTTC.

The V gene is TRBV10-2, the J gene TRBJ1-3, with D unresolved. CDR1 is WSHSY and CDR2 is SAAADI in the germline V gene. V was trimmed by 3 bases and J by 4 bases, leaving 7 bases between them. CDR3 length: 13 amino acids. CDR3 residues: CASSERVGNTIYF. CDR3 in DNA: TGCGCCAGCAGTGAAAGGGTCGGAAACACCATATATTTT.

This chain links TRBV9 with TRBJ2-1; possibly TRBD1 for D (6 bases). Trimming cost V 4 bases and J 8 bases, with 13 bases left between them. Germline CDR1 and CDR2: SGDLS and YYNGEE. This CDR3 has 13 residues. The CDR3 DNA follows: TGTGCCAGCAGCTACCAAGAGGGGGATGAGCAGTTCTTC. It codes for CASSYQEGDEQFF.

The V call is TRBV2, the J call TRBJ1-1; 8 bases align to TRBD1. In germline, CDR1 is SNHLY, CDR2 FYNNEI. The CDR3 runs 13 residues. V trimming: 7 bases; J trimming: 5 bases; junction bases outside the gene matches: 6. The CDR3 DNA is TGTGCCAGCAACCTGGACAGGGAGACTGAAGCTTTCTTT. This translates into CASNLDRETEAFF.

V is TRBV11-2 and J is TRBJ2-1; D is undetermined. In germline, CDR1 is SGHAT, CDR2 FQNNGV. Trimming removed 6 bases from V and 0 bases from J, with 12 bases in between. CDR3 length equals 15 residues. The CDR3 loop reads CASSISRISYNEQFF. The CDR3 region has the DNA TGTGCCAGCAGTATTAGCAGGATCTCCTACAATGAGCAGTTCTTC.

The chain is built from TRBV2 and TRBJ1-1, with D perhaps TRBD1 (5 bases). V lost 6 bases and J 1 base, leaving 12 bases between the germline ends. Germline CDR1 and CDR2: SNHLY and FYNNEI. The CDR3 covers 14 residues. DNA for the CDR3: TGTGCCAGCAGGGGACCCTCATCGAACACTGAAGCTTTCTTT. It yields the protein CASRGPSSNTEAFF.

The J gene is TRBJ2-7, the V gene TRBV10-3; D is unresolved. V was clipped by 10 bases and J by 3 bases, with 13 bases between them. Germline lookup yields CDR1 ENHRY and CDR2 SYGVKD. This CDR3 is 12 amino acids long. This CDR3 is CATQTMGYEQYF. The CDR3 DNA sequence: TGTGCCACTCAGACCATGGGCTACGAGCAGTACTTC.

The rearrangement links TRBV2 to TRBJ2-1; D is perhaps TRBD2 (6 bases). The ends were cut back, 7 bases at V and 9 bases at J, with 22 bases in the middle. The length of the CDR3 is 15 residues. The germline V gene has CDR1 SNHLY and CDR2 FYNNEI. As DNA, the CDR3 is TGTGCCAGCACCCTGAATGGGGGGAGTGGGGGTGAGCAGTTCTTC. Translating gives CASTLNGGSGGEQFF.

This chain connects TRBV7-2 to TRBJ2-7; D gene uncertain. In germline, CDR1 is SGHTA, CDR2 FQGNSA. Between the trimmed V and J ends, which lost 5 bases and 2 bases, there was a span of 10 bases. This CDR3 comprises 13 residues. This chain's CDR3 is CASSPPGPYEQYF. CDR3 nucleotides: TGTGCCAGCAGCCCTCCGGGTCCCTACGAGCAGTACTTC.

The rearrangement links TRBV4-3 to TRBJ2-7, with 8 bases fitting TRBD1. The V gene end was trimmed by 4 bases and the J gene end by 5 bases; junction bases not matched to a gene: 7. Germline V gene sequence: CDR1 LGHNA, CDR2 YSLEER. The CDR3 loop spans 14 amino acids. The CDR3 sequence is CASSPDRAPDEQYF. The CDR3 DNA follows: TGCGCCAGCAGCCCGGACAGGGCCCCCGACGAGCAGTACTTC.

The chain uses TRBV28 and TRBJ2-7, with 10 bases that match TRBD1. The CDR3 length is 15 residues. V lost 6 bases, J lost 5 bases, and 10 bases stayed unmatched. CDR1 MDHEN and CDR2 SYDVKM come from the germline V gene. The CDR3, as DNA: TGTGCCAGCAGCCCGTGGGGACAGGGGAGGGACGAGCAGTACTTC. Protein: CASSPWGQGRDEQYF.

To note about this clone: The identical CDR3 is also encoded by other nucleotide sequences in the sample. For the CDR3, the DNA is TGTGCCAGCAGCCCACAGGGGGGAGGCTACACCTTC. This codes for CASSPQGGGYTF. The gene calls are TRBV12-3 or TRBV12-4 and TRBJ1-2, with 8 positions matching TRBD1. Trimming cost V 6 bases and J 8 bases; bases outside gene matches: 5. The CDR3 runs 12 residues.

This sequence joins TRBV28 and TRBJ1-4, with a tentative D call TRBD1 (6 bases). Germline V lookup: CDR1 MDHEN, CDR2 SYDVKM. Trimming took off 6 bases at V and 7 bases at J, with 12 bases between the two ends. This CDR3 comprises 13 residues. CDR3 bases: TGTGCCAGCAGCCAGGGGAATGGTGAAAAACTGTTTTTT. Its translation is CASSQGNGEKLFF. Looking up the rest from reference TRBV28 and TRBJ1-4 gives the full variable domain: DVKVTQSSRYLVKRTGEKVFLECVQDMDHENMFWYRQDPGLGLRLIYFSYDVKMKEKGDIPEGYSVSREKKERFSLILESASTNQTSMYLCASSQGNGEKLFFGSGTQLSVL.

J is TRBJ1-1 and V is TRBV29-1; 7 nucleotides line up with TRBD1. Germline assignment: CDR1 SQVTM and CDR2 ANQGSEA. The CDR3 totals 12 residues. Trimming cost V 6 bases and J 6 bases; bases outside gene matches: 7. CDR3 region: CSVHEQGPEAFF. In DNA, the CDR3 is TGCAGCGTACACGAACAGGGGCCTGAAGCTTTCTTT.

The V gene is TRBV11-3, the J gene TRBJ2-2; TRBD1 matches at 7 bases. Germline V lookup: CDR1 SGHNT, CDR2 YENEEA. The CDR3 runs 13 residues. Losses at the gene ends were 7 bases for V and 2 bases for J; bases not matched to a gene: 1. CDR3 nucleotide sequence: TGTGCCAGCAAAGGGGGCAACACCGGGGAGCTGTTTTTT. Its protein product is CASKGGNTGELFF.

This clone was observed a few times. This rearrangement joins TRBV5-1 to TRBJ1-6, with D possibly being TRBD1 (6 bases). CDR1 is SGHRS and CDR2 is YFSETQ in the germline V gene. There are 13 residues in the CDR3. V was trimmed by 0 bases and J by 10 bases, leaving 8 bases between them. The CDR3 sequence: CASSLERGSPLHF. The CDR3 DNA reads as TGCGCCAGCAGCTTGGAAAGGGGGTCACCCCTCCACTTT.

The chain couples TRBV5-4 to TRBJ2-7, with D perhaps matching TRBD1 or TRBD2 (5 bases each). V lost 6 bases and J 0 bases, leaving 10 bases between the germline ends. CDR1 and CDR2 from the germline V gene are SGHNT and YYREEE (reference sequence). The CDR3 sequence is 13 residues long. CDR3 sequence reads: CASKGTDSYEQYF. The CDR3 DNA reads TGTGCCAGCAAAGGGACCGACTCCTACGAGCAGTACTTC. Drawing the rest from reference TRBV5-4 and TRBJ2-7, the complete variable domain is ETGVTQSPTHLIKTRGQQVTLRCSSQSGHNTVSWYQQALGQGPQFIFQYYREEENGRGNFPPRFSGLQFPNYSSELNVNALELDDSALYLCASKGTDSYEQYFGPGTRLTVT.

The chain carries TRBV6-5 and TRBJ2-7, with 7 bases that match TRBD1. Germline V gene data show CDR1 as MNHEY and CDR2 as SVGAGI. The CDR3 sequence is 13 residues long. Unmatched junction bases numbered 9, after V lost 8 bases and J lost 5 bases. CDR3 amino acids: CASHRTGVDEQYF. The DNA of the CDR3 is TGTGCCAGCCACAGGACAGGCGTGGACGAGCAGTACTTC.

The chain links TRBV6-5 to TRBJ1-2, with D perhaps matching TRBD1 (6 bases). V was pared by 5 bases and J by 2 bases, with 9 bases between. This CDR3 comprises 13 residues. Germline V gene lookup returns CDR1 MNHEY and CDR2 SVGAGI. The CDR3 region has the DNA TGTGCCAGCAGTCCCCAGGGGAACTATGGCTACACCTTC. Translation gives CASSPQGNYGYTF.

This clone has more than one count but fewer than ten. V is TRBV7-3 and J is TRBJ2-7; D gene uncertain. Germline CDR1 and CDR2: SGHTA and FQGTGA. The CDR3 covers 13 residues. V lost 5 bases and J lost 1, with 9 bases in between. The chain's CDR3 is CASSQGQSYEQYF. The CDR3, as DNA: TGTGCCAGCAGCCAAGGTCAGTCCTACGAGCAGTACTTC. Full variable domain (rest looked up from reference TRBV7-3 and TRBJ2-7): GAGVSQTPSNKVTEKGKYVELRCDPISGHTALYWYRQSLGQGPEFLIYFQGTGAADDSGLPNDRFFAVRPEGSVSTLKIQRTERGDSAVYLCASSQGQSYEQYFGPGTRLTVT.

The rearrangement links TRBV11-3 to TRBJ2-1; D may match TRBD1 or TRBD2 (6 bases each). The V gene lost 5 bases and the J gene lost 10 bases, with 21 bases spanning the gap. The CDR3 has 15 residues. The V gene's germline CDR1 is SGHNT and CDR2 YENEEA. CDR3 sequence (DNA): TGTGCCAGCAGCAAACGGACAGTTGGGGGGTCGGAGCAGTTCTTC. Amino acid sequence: CASSKRTVGGSEQFF.

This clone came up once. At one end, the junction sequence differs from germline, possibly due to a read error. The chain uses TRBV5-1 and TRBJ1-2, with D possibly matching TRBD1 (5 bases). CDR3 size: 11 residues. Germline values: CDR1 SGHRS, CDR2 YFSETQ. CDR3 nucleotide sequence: TGCGCCAGCAGCGGAGACAGACACCAATACTTC. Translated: CASSGDRHQYF.

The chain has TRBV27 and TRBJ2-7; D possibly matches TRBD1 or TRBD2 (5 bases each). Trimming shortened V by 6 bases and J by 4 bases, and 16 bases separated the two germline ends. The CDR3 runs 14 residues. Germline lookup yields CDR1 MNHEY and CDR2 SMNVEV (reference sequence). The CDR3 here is CASSRDGSVYEQYF. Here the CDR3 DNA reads TGTGCCAGCAGCCGGGACGGAAGCGTTTACGAGCAGTACTTC.

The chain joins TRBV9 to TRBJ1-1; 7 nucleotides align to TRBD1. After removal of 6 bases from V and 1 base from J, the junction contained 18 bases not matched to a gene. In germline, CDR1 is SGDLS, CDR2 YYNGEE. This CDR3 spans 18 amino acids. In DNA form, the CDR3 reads TGTGCCAGCACCCAGGGGGGGGTGGGGCGTCACGGGAACACTGAAGCTTTCTTT. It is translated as CASTQGGVGRHGNTEAFF.

The CDR3 loop reads CASSFLLGANTEAFF. As DNA, the CDR3 is TGTGCCAGCAGCTTCCTTTTGGGGGCGAACACTGAAGCTTTCTTT. The gene calls are TRBV7-9 and TRBJ1-1, with a tentative D call TRBD1 (6 bases). The CDR3 contains 15 residues. Trimming cost V 3 bases and J 1 base, with 12 bases left between them. CDR1 and CDR2 (germline): SEHNR, FQNEAQ (reference sequence). The entire variable domain, with the rest obtained from reference TRBV7-9 and TRBJ1-1, is as follows: DTGVSQNPRHKITKRGQNVTFRCDPISEHNRLYWYRQTLGQGPEFLTYFQNEAQLEKSRLLSDRFSAERPKGSFSTLEIQRTEQGDSAMYLCASSFLLGANTEAFFGQGTRLTVV.

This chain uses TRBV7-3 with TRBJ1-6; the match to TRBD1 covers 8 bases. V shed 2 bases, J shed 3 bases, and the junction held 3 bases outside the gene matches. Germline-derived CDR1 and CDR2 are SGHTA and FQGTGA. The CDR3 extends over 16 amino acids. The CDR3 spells CASSLGGTGYNSPLHF. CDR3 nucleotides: TGTGCCAGCAGCTTAGGCGGGACAGGCTATAATTCACCCCTCCACTTT.

The CDR3 coding sequence is TGTGCCAGTAGTATAGCGTTATTGGGACAGAACTTACGGGGCTACACCTTC. Protein product: CASSIALLGQNLRGYTF. The chain uses TRBV19 and TRBJ1-2; 7 bases are shared with TRBD1. In germline, CDR1 is LNHDA, CDR2 SQIVND (reference sequence). The CDR3 runs to 17 residues. The V segment lost 1 base and the J segment 8 bases; nucleotides outside the gene matches: 16.

For the CDR3, the DNA is TGTGCCAGCAGTACCGGGACAGGGACTGGCTACACCTTC. Protein product: CASSTGTGTGYTF. The rearrangement uses TRBV28 and TRBJ1-2; 9 nucleotides line up with TRBD1. Germline CDR1 is MDHEN and CDR2 is SYDVKM. V lost 5 bases, J lost 7 bases, and 5 bases stayed unmatched. The length of the CDR3 is 13 residues.